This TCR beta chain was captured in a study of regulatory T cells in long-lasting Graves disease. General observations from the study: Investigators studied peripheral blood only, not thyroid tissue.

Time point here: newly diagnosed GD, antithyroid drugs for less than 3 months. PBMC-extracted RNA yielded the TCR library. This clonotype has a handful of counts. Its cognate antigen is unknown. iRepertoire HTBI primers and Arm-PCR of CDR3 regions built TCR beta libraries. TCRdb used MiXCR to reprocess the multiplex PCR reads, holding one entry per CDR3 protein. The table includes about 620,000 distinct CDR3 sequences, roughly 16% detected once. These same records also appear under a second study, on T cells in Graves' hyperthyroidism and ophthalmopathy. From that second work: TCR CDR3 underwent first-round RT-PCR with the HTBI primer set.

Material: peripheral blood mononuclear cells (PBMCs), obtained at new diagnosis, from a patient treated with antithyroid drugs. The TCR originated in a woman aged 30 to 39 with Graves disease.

The CDR3 DNA reads TGTGCCAGCACCCCGAGTGGGGGCGTTGGGGCCAAAAACATTCAGTACTTC. This translates into CASTPSGGVGAKNIQYF. The chain couples TRBV6-1 to TRBJ2-4; perhaps TRBD1 as D (6 bases). Trimming removed 7 bases from V and 1 base from J, with 20 bases in between. Germline CDR1 reads MNHNS; CDR2 reads SASEGT. The CDR3 length is 17 residues.